These T cell receptor beta chains were read from a single sample in a study of CD8 T cells in Susac syndrome. TCRdb re-derived calls from the immunoSEQ multiplex PCR reads in MiXCR, one entry per CDR3 protein. This sample has 100,000 to 150,000 distinct CDR3 sequences, with around 94% found just once. Sequencing was done on a sample of CD4+ T cells from PBMCs. The receptors were sampled from a human donor in good health. CDR3s include the opening cysteine and the closing phenylalanine or tryptophan. The D gene is left open where the match is weak. Not all rows give a size; the values are once, few, many and, for expanded clones, a class.

cdr3_aa: CASSQWAGTRTDTQYF
cdr3_nt: TGTGCCAGCAGCCAATGGGCCGGGACTAGAACAGATACGCAGTATTTT
j_call: TRBJ2-3
v_call: TRBV16
d_call: TRBD2
clone_size: -

cdr3_aa: CASTRGNTQYF
cdr3_nt: TGTGCCAGCACTAGGGGGAATACGCAGTATTTT
j_call: TRBJ2-3
v_call: TRBV6-2/TRBV6-3
d_call: -
clone_size: -

cdr3_aa: CASSEVGQGRHQPQHF
cdr3_nt: TGTGCCAGCAGTGAAGTGGGACAGGGCCGCCATCAGCCCCAGCATTTT
j_call: TRBJ1-5
v_call: TRBV6-1
d_call: TRBD1
clone_size: -

cdr3_aa: CASSSGQGNTEAFF
cdr3_nt: TGTGCCAGCAGTTCCGGACAGGGGAACACTGAAGCTTTCTTT
j_call: TRBJ1-1
v_call: TRBV7-9
d_call: TRBD1
clone_size: few

cdr3_aa: CAPRTSGKSLNTGELFF
cdr3_nt: TGTGCCCCCCGGACTAGCGGGAAGTCCCTTAACACCGGGGAGCTGTTTTTT
j_call: TRBJ2-2
v_call: TRBV24-1
d_call: TRBD2
clone_size: -

cdr3_aa: CSVRGETQYF
cdr3_nt: TGCAGCGTGAGGGGGGAGACCCAGTACTTC
j_call: TRBJ2-5
v_call: TRBV29-1
d_call: -
clone_size: -

cdr3_aa: CASSSTGVRETQYF
cdr3_nt: TGTGCCAGCAGTTCTACAGGGGTTCGAGAGACCCAGTACTTC
j_call: TRBJ2-5
v_call: TRBV7-2
d_call: TRBD1
clone_size: -

cdr3_aa: CASSLVSGSYEQYF
cdr3_nt: TGTGCCAGCAGCTTAGTTAGCGGCTCCTACGAGCAGTACTTC
j_call: TRBJ2-7
v_call: TRBV7-2
d_call: -
clone_size: few

cdr3_aa: CAIALGSGAGANVLTF
cdr3_nt: TGTGCCATCGCACTTGGGAGTGGGGCCGGGGCCAACGTCCTGACTTTC
j_call: TRBJ2-6
v_call: TRBV10-3
d_call: -
clone_size: -

cdr3_aa: CAWTRDSEKLFF
cdr3_nt: TGTGCCTGGACCCGAGACAGTGAAAAACTGTTTTTT
j_call: TRBJ1-4
v_call: TRBV30
d_call: -
clone_size: -

cdr3_aa: CASSRQGGIDEQYF
cdr3_nt: TGTGCCAGCAGTCGACAGGGGGGAATCGACGAGCAGTACTTC
j_call: TRBJ2-7
v_call: TRBV2
d_call: TRBD1
clone_size: -

cdr3_aa: CASGLDRYNEQFF
cdr3_nt: TGTGCTAGTGGTTTGGACAGATACAATGAGCAGTTCTTC
j_call: TRBJ2-1
v_call: TRBV12-5
d_call: -
clone_size: -

cdr3_aa: CASSRGADRNLNTEAFF
cdr3_nt: TGCGCCAGCAGCCGAGGGGCGGACAGAAATTTGAACACTGAAGCTTTCTTT
j_call: TRBJ1-1
v_call: TRBV4-3
d_call: -
clone_size: -

cdr3_aa: CASSLGRGLAYEQYF
cdr3_nt: TGTGCCAGCAGCTTGGGGAGAGGGTTGGCCTACGAGCAGTACTTC
j_call: TRBJ2-7
v_call: TRBV7-9
d_call: -
clone_size: -

cdr3_aa: CASSLTGQAGTDTQYF
cdr3_nt: TGTGCCAGCTCACTAACCGGACAGGCCGGCACAGATACGCAGTATTTT
j_call: TRBJ2-3
v_call: TRBV18
d_call: TRBD1
clone_size: -

cdr3_aa: CASSLVEAQYF
cdr3_nt: TGTGCCAGCAGCTTGGTTGAGGCCCAGTACTTC
j_call: TRBJ2-5
v_call: TRBV5-6
d_call: -
clone_size: few

cdr3_aa: CASSFGPPSTGELFF
cdr3_nt: TGCGCCAGCAGCTTTGGACCGCCGAGCACCGGGGAGCTGTTTTTT
j_call: TRBJ2-2
v_call: TRBV5-1
d_call: -
clone_size: -

cdr3_aa: CSASRSPGLQPQHF
cdr3_nt: TGCAGTGCTAGTAGATCCCCAGGGCTTCAGCCCCAGCATTTT
j_call: TRBJ1-5
v_call: TRBV20-1
d_call: -
clone_size: -

cdr3_aa: CASSYSKGIDFPYEQYF
cdr3_nt: TGTGCCAGCAGTTACTCAAAGGGTATCGACTTTCCCTACGAGCAGTACTTC
j_call: TRBJ2-7
v_call: TRBV6-5
d_call: -
clone_size: -

cdr3_aa: CASSYDSQKNTEAFF
cdr3_nt: TGTGCCAGCAGTTACGATAGCCAGAAAAACACTGAAGCTTTCTTT
j_call: TRBJ1-1
v_call: TRBV6-5
d_call: -
clone_size: -

cdr3_aa: CASSFNGNYGYTF
cdr3_nt: TGTGCCAGCAGCTTTAACGGAAACTATGGCTACACCTTC
j_call: TRBJ1-2
v_call: TRBV11-2
d_call: -
clone_size: -

cdr3_aa: CSVEVGSGGNQPQHF
cdr3_nt: TGCAGCGTTGAAGTCGGGAGCGGGGGCAATCAGCCCCAGCATTTT
j_call: TRBJ1-5
v_call: TRBV29-1
d_call: -
clone_size: -

cdr3_aa: CASRDSGNQPQHF
cdr3_nt: TGTGCCAGCAGGGATTCGGGCAATCAGCCCCAGCATTTT
j_call: TRBJ1-5
v_call: TRBV2
d_call: -
clone_size: -

cdr3_aa: CSAMTGYLYGYTF
cdr3_nt: TGCAGTGCTATGACAGGGTACCTCTATGGCTACACCTTC
j_call: TRBJ1-2
v_call: TRBV20-1
d_call: TRBD1
clone_size: -

cdr3_aa: CASSLASVTYNEQFF
cdr3_nt: TGCGCCAGCAGCTTGGCTAGCGTGACGTACAATGAGCAGTTCTTC
j_call: TRBJ2-1
v_call: TRBV5-1
d_call: -
clone_size: -

cdr3_aa: CASVGGIYGYTF
cdr3_nt: TGTGCCAGCGTTGGGGGGATCTATGGCTACACCTTC
j_call: TRBJ1-2
v_call: TRBV2
d_call: -
clone_size: -

cdr3_aa: CASSSRDTKRWANYGYTF
cdr3_nt: TGTGCCAGCAGCTCTCGGGACACAAAAAGGTGGGCTAACTATGGCTACACCTTC
j_call: TRBJ1-2
v_call: TRBV7-6
d_call: -
clone_size: -

cdr3_aa: CASSQSGDRVANEQFF
cdr3_nt: TGCGCCAGCAGCCAATCGGGGGACAGGGTGGCCAATGAGCAGTTCTTC
j_call: TRBJ2-1
v_call: TRBV4-1
d_call: TRBD1
clone_size: -

cdr3_aa: CATSRDFGSYEQYF
cdr3_nt: TGTGCCACCAGCAGAGATTTCGGATCCTACGAGCAGTACTTC
j_call: TRBJ2-7
v_call: TRBV15
d_call: -
clone_size: -

cdr3_aa: CASSQIASGTGEETQYF
cdr3_nt: TGCGCCAGCAGCCAGATTGCTTCCGGGACAGGGGAAGAGACCCAGTACTTC
j_call: TRBJ2-5
v_call: TRBV4-3
d_call: TRBD1
clone_size: -

cdr3_aa: CASSFDRAIDTQYF
cdr3_nt: TGTGCCAGCAGTTTTGACAGGGCTATAGATACGCAGTATTTT
j_call: TRBJ2-3
v_call: TRBV12-3/TRBV12-4
d_call: TRBD1
clone_size: -

cdr3_aa: CASSQEWGKSSYNEQFF
cdr3_nt: TGTGCCAGCAGCCAAGAATGGGGAAAGAGCTCCTACAATGAGCAGTTCTTC
j_call: TRBJ2-1
v_call: TRBV14
d_call: -
clone_size: -

cdr3_aa: CSFERAFGLNTEAFF
cdr3_nt: TGCAGCTTCGAGAGGGCCTTTGGGTTGAACACTGAAGCTTTCTTT
j_call: TRBJ1-1
v_call: TRBV29-1
d_call: -
clone_size: -

cdr3_aa: CASSPGTSNYNEQFF
cdr3_nt: TGTGCCAGCAGCCCCGGGACTAGCAACTACAATGAGCAGTTCTTC
j_call: TRBJ2-1
v_call: TRBV3-1
d_call: TRBD2
clone_size: -

cdr3_aa: CASSLGRIRQETQYF
cdr3_nt: TGTGCCAGCAGTTTAGGGCGGATCCGTCAAGAGACCCAGTACTTC
j_call: TRBJ2-5
v_call: TRBV12-3/TRBV12-4
d_call: -
clone_size: -

cdr3_aa: CSARVSGTGETQYF
cdr3_nt: TGCAGTGCTAGAGTGAGCGGGACAGGAGAGACCCAGTACTTC
j_call: TRBJ2-5
v_call: TRBV20-1
d_call: -
clone_size: -

cdr3_aa: CASSIGGGSEAFF
cdr3_nt: TGTGCCAGCAGTATTGGGGGTGGGTCTGAAGCTTTCTTT
j_call: TRBJ1-1
v_call: TRBV12-3/TRBV12-4
d_call: -
clone_size: -

cdr3_aa: CSAAGNRGASSYNEQFF
cdr3_nt: TGCAGCGCCGCGGGGAACAGGGGCGCCTCCTCCTACAATGAGCAGTTCTTC
j_call: TRBJ2-1
v_call: TRBV29-1
d_call: -
clone_size: -

cdr3_aa: CASSDSGGNQPQHF
cdr3_nt: TGTGCCAGCAGTGATTCAGGGGGGAATCAGCCCCAGCATTTT
j_call: TRBJ1-5
v_call: TRBV2
d_call: TRBD1
clone_size: -

cdr3_aa: CASSQGLTGRSSYEQYF
cdr3_nt: TGCGCCAGCAGCCAAGGGTTGACGGGACGGTCCTCCTACGAGCAGTACTTC
j_call: TRBJ2-7
v_call: TRBV4-1
d_call: -
clone_size: few

cdr3_aa: CSVVELGAHYGYTF
cdr3_nt: TGCAGCGTTGTGGAGTTGGGGGCCCACTATGGCTACACCTTC
j_call: TRBJ1-2
v_call: TRBV29-1
d_call: -
clone_size: -

cdr3_aa: CSVGRLNEKLFF
cdr3_nt: TGCAGCGTGGGACGGCTTAATGAAAAACTGTTTTTT
j_call: TRBJ1-4
v_call: TRBV29-1
d_call: -
clone_size: -

cdr3_aa: CASSIGVKETQYF
cdr3_nt: TGTGCCAGCAGCATAGGGGTTAAAGAGACCCAGTACTTC
j_call: TRBJ2-5
v_call: TRBV11-2
d_call: -
clone_size: -

cdr3_aa: CASSLDREPYNEQFF
cdr3_nt: TGTGCCAGCAGCTTAGACAGGGAACCCTACAATGAGCAGTTCTTC
j_call: TRBJ2-1
v_call: TRBV7-2
d_call: -
clone_size: -

cdr3_aa: CASSPGGQGVGSPLHF
cdr3_nt: TGTGCCAGCAGCCCAGGGGGACAGGGAGTGGGTTCACCCCTCCACTTT
j_call: TRBJ1-6
v_call: TRBV11-2
d_call: TRBD1
clone_size: -

cdr3_aa: CASSTGQGPYGYTF
cdr3_nt: TGCGCCAGCAGCACGGGACAGGGACCCTATGGCTACACCTTC
j_call: TRBJ1-2
v_call: TRBV5-1
d_call: TRBD1
clone_size: -

cdr3_aa: CASSLAGQLSAEQYF
cdr3_nt: TGCGCCAGCAGCTTGGCGGGACAGCTATCGGCCGAGCAGTACTTC
j_call: TRBJ2-7
v_call: TRBV5-1
d_call: TRBD1
clone_size: -

cdr3_aa: CASSDRTDTQYF
cdr3_nt: TGTGCCAGCAGTGACCGCACAGATACGCAGTATTTT
j_call: TRBJ2-3
v_call: TRBV2
d_call: -
clone_size: -

cdr3_aa: CSARDPGRGVGDTQYF
cdr3_nt: TGCAGTGCTAGAGATCCAGGCAGGGGGGTCGGAGATACGCAGTATTTT
j_call: TRBJ2-3
v_call: TRBV20-1
d_call: -
clone_size: -

cdr3_aa: CASSLAGTSGGSDTQYF
cdr3_nt: TGCGCCAGCAGCTTGGCAGGGACTAGCGGTGGGTCGGATACGCAGTATTTT
j_call: TRBJ2-3
v_call: TRBV5-1
d_call: TRBD2
clone_size: -

cdr3_aa: CSVPRLAGSHTDTQYF
cdr3_nt: TGCAGCGTTCCTCGACTAGCGGGTTCTCACACAGATACGCAGTATTTT
j_call: TRBJ2-3
v_call: TRBV29-1
d_call: TRBD2
clone_size: -

cdr3_aa: CAIPDRRNTEAFF
cdr3_nt: TGTGCCATCCCCGACAGGAGGAACACTGAAGCTTTCTTT
j_call: TRBJ1-1
v_call: TRBV10-3
d_call: -
clone_size: -

cdr3_aa: CASRSGSRETQYF
cdr3_nt: TGTGCCAGCAGAAGCGGGAGTCGAGAGACCCAGTACTTC
j_call: TRBJ2-5
v_call: TRBV7-2
d_call: TRBD2
clone_size: -

cdr3_aa: CASSLDPSGSYNEQFF
cdr3_nt: TGTGCCAGCAGCTTGGATCCTAGCGGGTCCTACAATGAGCAGTTCTTC
j_call: TRBJ2-1
v_call: TRBV5-4
d_call: TRBD2
clone_size: once

cdr3_aa: CASSEAPGLYNEQFF
cdr3_nt: TGTGCCAGCAGTGAAGCTCCGGGACTCTACAATGAGCAGTTCTTC
j_call: TRBJ2-1
v_call: TRBV2
d_call: -
clone_size: -

cdr3_aa: CASSVSGLNNEQFF
cdr3_nt: TGTGCCAGCAGTGTTAGCGGCCTGAACAATGAGCAGTTCTTC
j_call: TRBJ2-1
v_call: TRBV25-1
d_call: -
clone_size: -